This T cell receptor beta chain was recorded in a study of cytomegalovirus exposure and HLA in healthy donors (dated by TCRdb to 2015 to 2018). About the investigation overall: An earlier analysis of roughly 570 of the donors reported about 300 Gb of sequence data and 117 million unique TCR beta sequences obtained from about 200 million T cells. Of the 300 to 500 genotyped donors, less than 90% were placed in the genetic ancestry cluster associated with self-reported Caucasian donors. Approximately 330 gigabases of sequencing data and 75 million to 85 million unique TCR sequences made up an early release that covered some 640 HLA-typed donors. A later genetic analysis used genome-wide SNP genotypes for about three fifths of the 666 donors, treating that subset as a discovery cohort. Among 398 genotyped donors of the cohort, an average of about 240,000 unique TCR beta nucleotide sequences were sequenced per donor, 15% to 20% of them non-productive. Alongside the repertoire data, information on donor age, sex, ethnicity and CMV serostatus was compiled. Five DR-DQ haplotypes were handled as single units for association and clustering because linkage in the cohort was strong. The study profiled the T cell repertoires of hundreds of subjects by immunosequencing and related them to cytomegalovirus serostatus. Rather than drawing on any new phenotypic data, the later analysis identified candidate immune exposures from TCR beta sequences and the way those sequences occurred across donors. All discovery cohort repertoires had been generated using a single sequencing platform. HLA typing covered class I and class II loci at four-digit resolution. To predict cytomegalovirus infection status, the study brought together high-throughput TCR immunosequencing, statistical association of individual TCRs with disease status, and machine learning. Along with the approximately 600-subject first cohort, a separate validation cohort of 120 different subjects was used. In an earlier analysis of about 590 of the donors, high-throughput TCR beta sequencing was used to judge whether each TCR beta V gene segment behaved as functional or pseudogenic. In a later analysis, previously published TCR beta repertoires from 600 to 850 donors were re-analyzed and high-resolution HLA genotyping was added so that TCR occurrence patterns could be studied. Typing coverage differed by locus: A, B, C, DRB1 and DQB1 were typed in about 629-640 donors, DQA1 in about 510, DPA1 in around 580, and DPB1 in 472. The aim of the study was to test whether cataloging public T cell receptors could identify signatures of past pathogen exposure. The study at large found these results: According to a later analysis, parvovirus B19, influenza, CMV and Epstein-Barr virus appeared linked to several top co-occurrence clusters. A later analysis found that most CMV-associated TCR beta chains appeared HLA-restricted, with HLA associations seemingly driven largely by CMV exposure. Presence/absence analyses assumed roughly uniform sequencing depth across donors, an assumption that may not hold. The classifier was reported to diagnose cytomegalovirus status with high specificity and sensitivity in both the original and validation cohorts. Linkage disequilibrium might explain the correlated functional status among segregating V segments, but an unknown experimental factor could not be excluded. Because HLA typing was unavailable for some donors at each locus, only the typed subset was used in association tests. A cluster of highly shared sequence variants was judged likely to be a technical artifact of the sequencing pipeline. A later analysis found that TCR association rates varied across HLA loci, with DRB1 alleles showing the most associated TCRs and HLA-C alleles the fewest. The only immune exposure information available for the cohort was CMV serostatus. Compared with the 666-donor mean, donors in an Asian-associated ancestry cluster had fewer N-insertions in productive TCRs, according to a later genetic analysis. The cohort was sequenced for TCR beta chains only, and without alpha or paired-chain data the features that could be detected were limited. Specific HLA alleles were associated with 15,000 to 20,000 TCR beta sequences at a false discovery rate of 0.05 in a later analysis. In vitro tests confirmed that a few of the cytomegalovirus-associated TCR beta chains recognize cytomegalovirus antigens. Because the 87-base-pair reads could not distinguish some IMGT-functional V segments, including TRBV6-2 and TRBV6-3, those segments were excluded. An association between a missense DCLRE1C variant and V-gene and J-gene trimming of TCR beta chains was found in a later genetic analysis and replicated in an independent cohort. Assigning TCR associations to individual alleles was difficult when HLA alleles, especially DR and DQ, strongly co-occurred. A further reported finding was that TCR beta sequences accurately predicted the HLA-A and HLA-B alleles for most subjects in the first cohort. Most TCR sequences were seen in very few donors, while some public TCRs were found in many individuals. It was suggested by the authors that the approach could potentially be generalized to other disease states and immunological phenotypes. In an earlier analysis of more than 450 of the donors, most TCR beta V segments were observed in productive rearrangements about 87% or about 30% of the time, broadly matching IMGT annotations. In the study, approximately 150 TCR beta chains were listed as associated with cytomegalovirus. In a later analysis, HLA-associated TCR beta chains were found to be more clonally expanded and to have lower generation probabilities than equally common non-associated chains. Because counts were too low, 15 or so rarely observed V segments, including chromosome 9 orphons, were excluded from the earlier analysis of fewer than 650 of the donors.

Worth noting for this clone: It lacks a known antigen. Base-call qualities are not available, and no considerably larger clone is one nucleotide away.

Library method: the immunoSEQ multiplex PCR assay. A mixture of 60 forward primers for TCR Vbeta segments and 13 reverse primers for TCR Jbeta segments was used in the multiplex PCR. Amplification of the CDR3 region of rearranged TCR beta genes was performed with a multiplex PCR assay on genomic DNA. The Illumina HiSeq System was used to sequence the amplified TCR beta libraries as 87-base-pair reads. The paper's data handling went like this. Across the 500 to 750 repertoires, a later analysis counted approximately 83 million unique TCR beta chains, around 11 million of which were shared by at least two donors. Raw reads were error-corrected and collapsed into unique sequences with a nearest-neighbor algorithm that merged closely related sequences to remove PCR and sequencing errors. V, D and J gene segments were assigned by aligning CDR3 sequences to IMGT reference sequences. For a sequence to be retained, a match of at least six nucleotides was required to both a V gene segment and a J gene segment. A rearrangement was called productive if the CDR3 had no stop codons and remained in frame with V and J, and every other rearrangement was called non-productive. Following IMGT convention, CDR3 was defined as the stretch from the second conserved V-encoded cysteine up to the conserved J-encoded phenylalanine. In an earlier analysis of around 600 of the donors, sequences lacking an unambiguous match to a single V gene segment were excluded. An earlier analysis of a few hundred of the donors classified V segments as functional when productive rearrangements were above 56.7% and as segregating when the standard deviation between donors was above 5%. A statistical classification framework was built to diagnose cytomegalovirus status from the catalog of TCR beta chain sequences. In a later analysis, TCR nucleotide sequences were compared against IMGT/GENE-DB human TR gene sequences so that V and J genes could be assigned. In a later analysis, CDR3 sequences and most-parsimonious VDJ recombination scenarios were assigned using the TCRdist pipeline. A later analysis defined each TCR beta chain by its CDR3 amino acid sequence plus V-gene family, and excluded reads lacking a unique V-gene family. To address suspected cross-contamination and a sequencing artifact, a later analysis removed 592 highly shared, low-generation-probability nucleotide sequences. A later analysis calculated a clonal expansion index for each public chain from normalized within-repertoire ranks of inferred template counts. A later analysis computed generation probabilities with a VDJ recombination model fitted to out-of-frame rearrangements, and checked the results against IGoR. In a later analysis, TCR-TCR, TCR-HLA and TCR-CMV co-occurrence was scored with hypergeometric tests, and a repertoire-size bias correction was applied to TCR pairs. A later analysis estimated false discovery rates by permuting HLA or CMV assignments 20 times. In a later analysis, co-occurring TCRs were grouped with DBSCAN, and TCRdist sequence similarity was added when clustering was performed within HLA-allele-positive subsets. Repertoires with fewer than 30,000 or more than 120,000 public chains, plus five repertoires with anomalous nucleotide sharing, were excluded from co-occurrence clustering. Entries here come from immuneACCESS through TCRdb and include only in-frame sequences with V and J called. Some clones fail to appear in such tables; in the studies checked, an unresolved V gene covers under half of the shortfall, and the cause of the remainder is unknown. V, J and clone size were drawn from that table, and D and trimming were deduced from the DNA. This sample comprises about 150,000 clones, 79% of them detected only once. The ten largest clones take up about 1.1% of the sample.

V and J are truncated by 11 bases and 9 bases respectively, leaving an intervening sequence of 17 bases. Taken from the germline V gene, the CDR1 and CDR2 loops are MNHEY and SVGAGI. The CDR3 runs 12 residues from the cysteine to the phenylalanine. Only CDR3 DNA is held: 36 bases, read in frame from base 1. In total, 666 healthy bone marrow donors made up the cohort. Cohort members were all nominally healthy when sampled, although unrecorded immune exposures were likely present. The donor tested CMV seronegative and was one of the 352 seronegative cohort members. A peripheral blood sample was collected from each donor, and TCR beta sequencing was performed on peripheral blood mononuclear cells. Genomic DNA extraction from the blood cell samples was performed with the Qiagen DNeasy Blood Extraction Kit.

The TCR was taken from a male donor in good health and CMV-seronegative. The sequencing input was PBMCs. This sequence uses TRBV6-5 and TRBJ2-1; TRBD2 might be the D gene, on 6 matching bases. The DNA sequence reads TGTGCCGCGGGGATGGGGCAGAGTGAGCAGTTCTTC. The translation is CAAGMGQSEQFF.